A selection of T cell receptor beta chains follows, all from one sample in a study of T-cell memory formation after mild COVID-19. MiXCR, run by TCRdb on the 5' RACE reads, gives a single entry per CDR3 protein. The sample has around 210,000 distinct CDR3 sequences, roughly 10% seen once. Sequencing was performed on PBMCs or a T cell subset sorted from them (not recorded which). The receptors stem from a man aged 18 to 35 who had mild COVID-19 (a few samples of this study predate the infection). Cell type and time point are not known. Both conserved end residues are part of each CDR3. A D gene is named only where the DNA matches it firmly. Some rows mark clone size as missing; the rest say once, few, many or name a class of expanded clone.

16,-,TRBV6-5,TRBJ1-3,-,CASSYSIMGSGNTIYF,TGTGCCAGCAGTTACTCGATAATGGGTTCCGGAAACACCATATATTTT
14,few,TRBV7-2,TRBJ1-2,TRBD1,CASSRDRAYYGYTF,TGTGCCAGCAGCCGGGACAGGGCTTACTATGGCTACACCTTC
12,few,TRBV19,TRBJ2-1,TRBD1,CASRDRETEQFF,TGTGCCAGTAGGGACAGGGAAACGGAGCAGTTCTTC
18,-,TRBV7-3,TRBJ2-3,TRBD2,CASSLMASGGASTDTQYF,TGTGCCAGCAGCTTAATGGCTAGCGGGGGGGCTAGCACAGATACGCAGTATTTT
13,-,TRBV11-1,TRBJ2-3,-,CASSLVVGDTQYF,TGTGCCAGCAGCTTAGTTGTTGGGGATACGCAGTATTTT
14,few,TRBV5-1,TRBJ2-5,TRBD2,CASSLGLATETQYF,TGCGCCAGCAGCTTGGGACTAGCTACGGAGACCCAGTACTTC
15,many,TRBV10-3,TRBJ2-5,-,CAISIGPGQQETQYF,TGTGCCATCAGTATAGGGCCGGGACAACAAGAGACCCAGTACTTC
16,few,TRBV7-9,TRBJ2-1,-,CASIVGGGSSYNEQFF,TGTGCCAGCATCGTAGGTGGGGGTAGCTCCTACAATGAGCAGTTCTTC
11,-,TRBV11-2,TRBJ2-4,-,CASSSGEDQYF,TGTGCCAGCAGCTCCGGGGAGGATCAGTACTTC
14,-,TRBV18,TRBJ1-3,-,CASSPVLSGNTIYF,TGTGCCAGCTCACCAGTCCTCTCTGGAAACACCATATATTTT
13,many,TRBV20-1,TRBJ2-7,-,CSARAGLAYEQYF,TGCAGTGCTAGAGCAGGGCTAGCCTACGAGCAGTACTTC
16,few,TRBV7-2,TRBJ2-3,TRBD2,CASSRNSGGGTDTQYF,TGTGCCAGCAGCCGAAACAGCGGGGGGGGCACAGATACGCAGTATTTT
15,-,TRBV6-5,TRBJ2-3,-,CASSYLVGRTDTQYF,TGTGCCAGCAGTTACTTGGTCGGTCGCACAGATACGCAGTATTTT
15,-,TRBV15,TRBJ2-6,-,CATSRVRSGANVLTF,TGTGCCACCAGCAGAGTCCGCTCTGGGGCCAACGTCCTGACTTTC
17,few,TRBV3-1,TRBJ2-2,-,CASSPPWGTANTGELFF,TGTGCCAGCAGCCCCCCCTGGGGGACGGCGAACACCGGGGAGCTGTTTTTT
14,-,TRBV7-2,TRBJ1-2,-,CASSLNEGSFGYTF,TGTGCCAGCAGCTTAAATGAGGGAAGCTTTGGCTACACCTTC
14,many,TRBV20-1,TRBJ2-3,-,CSASIATSTDTQYF,TGCAGTGCTAGTATCGCAACTAGCACAGATACGCAGTATTTT
14,-,TRBV7-8,TRBJ1-5,-,CASSKTRSNQPQHF,TGTGCCAGCAGCAAGACACGGAGTAATCAGCCCCAGCATTTT
14,-,TRBV11-1,TRBJ1-6,-,CASSLGQGRSPLHF,TGTGCCAGCAGCTTGGGGCAGGGTAGATCACCCCTCCACTTT
14,-,TRBV5-6,TRBJ1-1,-,CASSLVSRNTEAFF,TGTGCCAGCAGCTTGGTATCACGAAACACTGAAGCTTTCTTT
14,many,TRBV5-5,TRBJ2-4,-,CASSLGVAKNIQYF,TGTGCCAGCAGCTTGGGTGTAGCCAAAAACATTCAGTACTTC
14,many,TRBV18,TRBJ2-1,-,CASSPLVGNNEQFF,TGTGCCAGCTCACCACTTGTAGGGAACAATGAGCAGTTCTTC
12,many,TRBV29-1,TRBJ2-5,-,CSVTRDQETQYF,TGCAGCGTTACGAGGGACCAAGAGACCCAGTACTTC
16,few,TRBV20-1,TRBJ2-3,TRBD1,CSARSGQGPTTDTQYF,TGCAGTGCTCGAAGCGGACAGGGGCCAACCACAGATACGCAGTATTTT
16,many,TRBV9,TRBJ2-1,TRBD1,CASSGPGTGIYNEQFF,TGTGCCAGCAGCGGCCCCGGGACAGGCATATACAATGAGCAGTTCTTC
15,-,TRBV7-2,TRBJ1-5,-,CASSTHTVSNQPQHF,TGTGCCAGCAGCACCCATACAGTGAGCAATCAGCCCCAGCATTTT
12,few,TRBV3-1,TRBJ2-1,-,CASSHGWNEQFF,TGTGCCAGCAGCCACGGGTGGAATGAGCAGTTCTTC
12,-,TRBV6-4,TRBJ1-2,-,CASSDDDYGYTF,TGTGCCAGCAGTGACGACGACTATGGCTACACCTTC
19,few,TRBV7-2,TRBJ2-1,-,CASSLAGTTHPLGHNEQFF,TGTGCCAGCAGCTTGGCCGGGACAACTCATCCTCTGGGCCACAATGAGCAGTTCTTC
16,few,TRBV7-2,TRBJ2-5,-,CASSLWDTGPLETQYF,TGTGCCAGCAGCTTATGGGATACTGGCCCCCTAGAGACCCAGTACTTC
16,-,TRBV7-2,TRBJ1-4,-,CASSPRVGGAGEKLFF,TGTGCCAGCAGCCCACGGGTGGGTGGTGCAGGGGAAAAACTGTTTTTT
16,many,TRBV4-3,TRBJ1-4,TRBD1,CASSQDWRGRDEKLFF,TGCGCCAGCAGCCAAGATTGGAGGGGGCGAGATGAAAAACTGTTTTTT
12,few,TRBV21-1,TRBJ1-2,-,CASCHPHYGYTF,TGTGCCAGCTGTCACCCTCACTATGGCTACACCTTC
14,few,TRBV20-1,TRBJ2-3,-,CRVERGESTDTQYF,TGCAGGGTAGAGAGGGGGGAGAGCACAGATACGCAGTATTTT
14,few,TRBV15,TRBJ2-1,-,CATSGGRLGFEQFF,TGTGCCACCAGCGGGGGCCGGTTAGGGTTCGAGCAGTTCTTC
18,many,TRBV10-3,TRBJ2-2,TRBD2,CATRGTSASNTNTGELFF,TGTGCCACCAGGGGGACTAGCGCGAGTAATACGAACACCGGGGAGCTGTTTTTT
16,few,TRBV5-1,TRBJ2-5,TRBD2,CASSTRAGEAGETQYF,TGCGCCAGCAGCACCCGAGCGGGGGAGGCTGGGGAGACCCAGTACTTC
16,-,TRBV4-2,TRBJ2-3,TRBD1,CASSQSPGQDTDTQYF,TGTGCCAGCAGCCAATCCCCGGGACAGGACACAGATACGCAGTATTTT
11,-,TRBV6-5,TRBJ2-1,-,CASSHSDEQFF,TGTGCCAGCAGCCACTCTGATGAGCAGTTCTTC